The present T cell receptor beta chain was sequenced within a study of PD-1 blockade in classical Hodgkin lymphoma. Study results and limitations: It was CD4+ TCR diversity, not CD8+, that rose significantly by C4D1. For complete responders, baseline diversity was comparable to that of newly diagnosed patients.

Note on this clone: Its antigen is not identified.

V lost 3 bases and J lost 3; bases outside the gene matches: 8. This CDR3 contains 15 residues. The germline V gene encodes CDR1 SGHVS and CDR2 FQNEAQ. No patient escaped relapse after autologous stem cell transplantation, and brentuximab vedotin exposure varied. Patients' outcomes at their best amounted to complete response, partial response or progressive disease. Profiling relied on immunoSEQ multiplex PCR, and the TCRdb table lists in-frame clones only, not all of them. Of around 5,000 clones listed, about 60% were seen once; the top ten hold 60% to 75%. The rearrangement uses TRBV7-8 and TRBJ2-7; 7 bases are a match to TRBD1. Material: peripheral blood mononuclear cells (PBMCs), obtained at baseline. The receptor's source is a human donor with classical Hodgkin lymphoma. In DNA form, the CDR3 reads TGTGCCAGCAGCTTTGGACAGGTACTAGACTACGAGCAGTACTTC. Encoded protein: CASSFGQVLDYEQYF.